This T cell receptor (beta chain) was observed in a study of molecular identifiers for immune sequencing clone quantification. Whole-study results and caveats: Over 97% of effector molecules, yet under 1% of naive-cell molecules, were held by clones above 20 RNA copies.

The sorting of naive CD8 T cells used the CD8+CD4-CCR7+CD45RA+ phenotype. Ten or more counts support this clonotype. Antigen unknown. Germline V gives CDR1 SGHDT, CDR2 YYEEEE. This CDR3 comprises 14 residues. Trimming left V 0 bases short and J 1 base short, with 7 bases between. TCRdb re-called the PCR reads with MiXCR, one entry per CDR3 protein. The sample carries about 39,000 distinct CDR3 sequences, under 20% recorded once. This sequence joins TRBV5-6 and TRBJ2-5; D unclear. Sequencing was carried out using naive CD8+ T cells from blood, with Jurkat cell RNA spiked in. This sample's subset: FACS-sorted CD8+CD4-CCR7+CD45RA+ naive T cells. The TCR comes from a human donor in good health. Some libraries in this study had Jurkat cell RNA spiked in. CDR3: CASSLAGFQETQYF. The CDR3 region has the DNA TGTGCCAGCAGCTTGGCCGGGTTCCAAGAGACCCAGTACTTC. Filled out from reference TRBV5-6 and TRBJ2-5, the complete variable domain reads DAGVTQSPTHLIKTRGQQVTLRCSPKSGHDTVSWYQQALGQGPQFIFQYYEEEERQRGNFPDRFSGHQFPNYSSELNVNALLLGDSALYLCASSLAGFQETQYFGPGTRLLVL.